This T cell receptor beta chain was recorded in a study of control samples from healthy donors and cancer patients. V lost 6 bases and J lost 3; bases outside the gene matches: 5. The CDR3 contains 15 residues. Germline CDR1 is SNHLY and CDR2 is FYNNEI. Produced via immunoSEQ multiplex PCR; TCRdb's table is partial and in-frame only. The sample holds 98,000 or so clones, approximately 82% seen once. The chain has TRBV2 and TRBJ2-2, with 9 bases lining up with TRBD2. The sequenced material came from blood. The receptor was isolated from a man in his fifties or sixties in good health. This CDR3 is CASRDSGRYTGELFF. The CDR3 bases are TGTGCCAGCAGAGATAGCGGGAGATACACCGGGGAGCTGTTTTTT.